Sequencing of this T cell receptor (beta chain) was carried out in a study of cytomegalovirus exposure and HLA in healthy donors. General observations from the study: Relative to the approximately 700-donor mean, N-insertions were reportedly fewer in an Asian-associated ancestry cluster in a later analysis. Some V segments, including TRBV6-2 and TRBV6-3, were excluded as indistinguishable.

Vbeta (60) and Jbeta (13) primers were used in the PCR. Assay: immunoSEQ multiplex PCR; the TCRdb copy retains only in-frame clones and omits some. The sample has 50,000 to 70,000 clones; approximately 80% are singletons. This CDR3 has 17 amino acids. Trimming cost V 2 bases and J 0 bases, with 17 bases left between them. CDR1 SGHDT and CDR2 YYEEEE come from the germline V gene. The table lists this clone with a few counts. The antigen is undetermined. The chain carries TRBV5-6 and TRBJ1-2; D not resolved. This TCR was recovered from a human donor in good health. The source material was PBMCs. The CDR3 protein is CASSFSPTLRANYGYTF. The CDR3 nucleotides read TGTGCCAGCAGCTTTTCCCCAACCCTGCGGGCTAACTATGGCTACACCTTC.